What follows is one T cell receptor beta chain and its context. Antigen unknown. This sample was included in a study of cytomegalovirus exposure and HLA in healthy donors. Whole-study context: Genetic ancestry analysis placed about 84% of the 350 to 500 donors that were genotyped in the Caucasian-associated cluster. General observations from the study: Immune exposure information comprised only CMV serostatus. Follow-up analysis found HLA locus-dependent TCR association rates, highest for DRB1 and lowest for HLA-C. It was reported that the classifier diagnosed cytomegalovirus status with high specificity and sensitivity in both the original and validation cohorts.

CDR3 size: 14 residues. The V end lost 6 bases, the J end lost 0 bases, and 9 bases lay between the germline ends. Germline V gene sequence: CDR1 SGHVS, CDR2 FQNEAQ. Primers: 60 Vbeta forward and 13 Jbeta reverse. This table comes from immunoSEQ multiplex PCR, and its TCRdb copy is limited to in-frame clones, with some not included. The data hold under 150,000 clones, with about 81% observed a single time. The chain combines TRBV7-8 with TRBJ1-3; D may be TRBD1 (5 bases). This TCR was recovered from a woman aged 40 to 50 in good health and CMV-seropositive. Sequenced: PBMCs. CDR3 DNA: TGTGCCAGCAGTAGGGGCAGCTCTGGAAACACCATATATTTT. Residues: CASSRGSSGNTIYF.